This entry describes one T cell receptor beta chain. The antigen it binds to is not known. One base away there is no much larger clone; base qualities are not given. This record belongs to a study of blood T cells in healthy people across ages (dated by TCRdb to 2014 to 2015). Looking at the study overall: Template switching captured roughly one uniquely barcoded TCR beta cDNA molecule per two T cells in model experiments. To track age-related changes in TCR beta repertoire diversity, the study relied on deep sequencing normalized with unique cDNA molecular identifiers. The donors were divided into four age groups: young (average approximately 17 years), middle-aged (about 40), aged (62) and long-lived (82). To avoid experimental bias, donors of different ages were spread randomly across the sequencing lanes. Two additional independent replicas of 1 million unique cDNA reads from the same blood draw were analyzed for two donors (one aged 18 to 30 and one aged 80 or older).

Preparation of the library involved 5' RACE. The second PCR ran for roughly 7 to 12 cycles and used a J-beta primer mix along with a sample-barcoded 5' primer. A template-switch 5' adaptor carrying 12 random nucleotides introduced a unique molecular identifier onto each TCR beta cDNA molecule. Each sample yielded at least 2.5 million CDR3-containing paired-end reads. First-strand cDNA was synthesized from all RNA with the Mint cDNA synthesis kit, primed by a TRBC-specific oligonucleotide. Following uracil-DNA glycosylase treatment, a first 18-cycle PCR with universal primers M1SS and BC2_uni_R was performed on all cDNA. The authors processed their data as follows. For normalization, 1 million high-quality reads, each with a distinct molecular identifier, were randomly selected from each sample. Instead of being binned into consensus sequences, reads with shared molecular identifiers were discarded. CDR3 identification, clonotype clustering and error correction used MiTCR with a Q25 quality threshold and the strictest error-elimination algorithm. A nonparametric unseen species model using Euler transformation provided a lower-bound estimate of total TCR beta diversity. TCRdb ran its own pipeline on the public reads, namely fastp trimming at Q25 and MiXCR clone calling, and kept in-frame beta chains. Every CDR3 protein is listed once, alongside the most common genes and DNA of its rows. It is TCRdb's table, rather than the study itself, that gives the V and J calls and clone size. The sample data list fewer than 2,000,000 distinct CDR3 sequences, and 39% of these were observed just once. Under 30% of the sample is in the top ten clones.

The donors were around 39 Caucasian individuals from Russia, aged roughly 6 to 100 years, who were systemically healthy. Each donor gave around 9.9 milliliters of peripheral blood, collected into EDTA-treated Vacutainer tubes. PBMCs were isolated by Ficoll-Paque density-gradient centrifugation, with at least 7 million obtained per sample. Total RNA was extracted from PBMCs with Trizol reagent, with at least 6 micrograms obtained per sample. The percentages of naive CD45RAhigh/CD27high T cells were determined by flow cytometry on a PBMC aliquot from every donor. Based on the germline V gene, the CDR1 and CDR2 sequences are MNHNS and SASEGT. Counted from cysteine to phenylalanine, this CDR3 has 13 amino acids. Only CDR3 DNA remains: 39 bases, in frame from the first base. Trimming takes 1 base from V and 7 bases from J, and the germline ends sit 7 bases apart. General conclusions and limits of the study: A strong correlation was found between observed TCR beta diversity and the percentage of naive T cells measured by flow cytometry. Bulk unsorted PBMC profiling prevented conclusive comparison of naive and antigen-experienced compartments. The CMV infection status of donors was not known, potentially confounding age-related changes in expanded clonotypes. Observed TCR beta diversity per million T cells fell roughly linearly with age, and a significant reduction was already apparent by age around 40. Compared with the aged group, the long-lived group had more naive CD4+ T cells, fewer expanded clones and increased TCR diversity, a pattern suggesting age selection. Estimates of total diversity based on one million sequenced T cells were considered lower bounds and underestimates.

The chain couples TRBV6-1 to TRBJ2-2; too little of a D gene remains to name it. Sequencing was done on a sample of blood. The origin of this receptor is a human donor in good health. The CDR3 reads as follows: CASSEVGIGELFF. The nucleotide sequence is TGTGCCAGCAGTGAAGTTGGGATCGGGGAGCTGTTTTTT.